The 21 T cell receptor beta chains reported below all come from one sample, sequenced in a study of glioma-infiltrating T cells. Amplification of TCR alpha and beta CDR3 regions from RNA used iRepertoire nested multiplex PCR. TCRdb reprocessed the multiplex PCR reads with MiXCR, giving one entry per CDR3 protein. The sample lists roughly 350,000 distinct CDR3 sequences, 41% occurring once. Sequenced material: glioma tissue, nonneoplastic brain tissue, or PBMCs (not recorded which). Source of these receptors: a human donor with low-grade glioma or glioblastoma, undergoing nonglioma brain surgery, or in good health (not recorded which).

The gene calls are TRBV18 and TRBJ2-7; D uncertain. This CDR3 comprises 13 residues. Per the germline V gene, CDR1 is KGHSH and CDR2 is LQKENI. Trimming removed 3 bases from V and 6 bases from J, with 12 bases in between. The chain's CDR3 is CASSPSGPGEQYF. Here the CDR3 DNA reads TGTGCCAGCTCACCTTCTGGGCCCGGCGAGCAGTACTTC.

On this clonotype: Mismatch with germline at one junction end may stem from a read error. The CDR3 here is CASSIRGQKNPEAFF. In DNA form, the CDR3 reads TGTGCCAGTAGTATAAGGGGACAGAAGAACCCTGAAGCTTTCTTT. The V gene is TRBV19, the J gene TRBJ1-1; the match to TRBD1 covers 7 bases. CDR1 is LNHDA, CDR2 SQIVND, per germline (reference sequence). CDR3 length equals 15 residues.

CDR3: CSVVGGGDTQYF. The CDR3 DNA reads as TGCAGCGTTGTGGGAGGGGGTGATACGCAGTATTTT. The chain links TRBV29-1 to TRBJ2-3; D might be TRBD2 (7 bases). The germline V gene encodes CDR1 SQVTM and CDR2 ANQGSEA. This CDR3 region has 12 residues. V was clipped by 4 bases and J by 6 bases, with 11 bases between them.

This chain uses TRBV20-1 with TRBJ1-5; perhaps TRBD1 as D (5 bases). With 4 bases removed from V and 1 base from J, the gap between germline ends came to 11 bases. The CDR3 covers 14 residues. Germline V CDR1 and CDR2: DFQATT, SNEGSKA (reference sequence). As DNA, the CDR3 is TGCAGTGCTATACCGGGACGGAGCAATCAGCCCCAGCATTTT. Amino acids: CSAIPGRSNQPQHF.

This clonotype has at least ten counts. The J gene is TRBJ2-1, the V gene TRBV20-1, with D uncertain. V lost 3 bases and J 2 bases, leaving 8 bases between the germline ends. This CDR3 region has 13 residues. Germline CDR1 DFQATT, CDR2 SNEGSKA (reference sequence). CDR3 nucleotide sequence: TGCAGTGCTAGGGCCTGGGCCTACAATGAGCAGTTCTTC. Translated: CSARAWAYNEQFF.

This clonotype was seen a few times. A read error may account for a junction end that differs from germline. V usage is TRBV4-2 and J usage is TRBJ2-2; a possible D gene is TRBD2 (5 bases). Germline CDR1 LGHNA, CDR2 YNFKEQ. This CDR3 is 15 amino acids long. Here the CDR3 reads CASSPPIAVTGELFF. DNA for the CDR3: TGTGCCAGCAGCCCCCCAATCGCGGTCACCGGGGAGCTGTTCTTT.

This sequence joins TRBV7-2 and TRBJ2-7; TRBD2 matches at 8 bases. Germline loops: CDR1 SGHTA, CDR2 FQGNSA. Trimming removed 0 bases from V and 6 bases from J; junction bases left unmatched: 4. This CDR3 has 14 amino acids. The CDR3 DNA sequence: TGTGCCAGCAGCTTAGCTGCGGGAGGTGCCGAGCAGTACTTC. Its translation is CASSLAAGGAEQYF.

As concerns this clonotype: A much larger clone sits a single nucleotide away, making a read error possible. This chain links TRBV20-1 with TRBJ1-5; D gene ambiguous. Trimming cost V 1 base and J 6 bases, with 19 bases left between them. In germline, CDR1 is DFQATT, CDR2 SNEGSKA (reference sequence). This CDR3 has 16 amino acids. The CDR3 DNA reads TGCAGTGCTAGAGGGGGAAGCGGCAGGCCCGGTCAGCCCCAGCATTTT. The encoded protein is CSARGGSGRPGQPQHF.

CDR3: CSVRGYGYTF. CDR3 bases: TGCAGCGTTAGGGGCTATGGCTACACCTTC. The V call is TRBV29-1, the J call TRBJ1-2; possible D gene TRBD1, 5 bases. The CDR3 is made up of 10 amino acids. Germline V gene sequence: CDR1 SQVTM, CDR2 ANQGSEA. With 5 bases removed from V and 4 bases from J, the gap between germline ends came to 5 bases.

CDR3 amino acids: CASSEVLAGALTDTQYF. The CDR3 bases are TGTGCCAGCAGTGAGGTGCTAGCGGGAGCTCTGACAGATACGCAGTATTTT. This chain joins TRBV2 and TRBJ2-3, with 10 bases aligning to TRBD2. Unmatched junction bases numbered 9, after V lost 3 bases and J lost 3 bases. Germline V gives CDR1 SNHLY, CDR2 FYNNEI. The CDR3 runs 17 residues.

Worth noting for this clonotype: A read error may be the cause here, since a much bigger clone is one base away. This likely comes from a read error, as the CDR3 has no conserved phenylalanine or tryptophan at its end. The chain uses TRBV6-2 or TRBV6-3 and TRBJ2-7, with D possibly matching TRBD1 (6 bases). Trimming removed 7 bases from V and 6 bases from J, with 19 bases in between. The CDR3 length is 14 residues. Germline values: CDR1 MNHEY, CDR2 SVGEGT. CDR3 region: CASTDRGTGFEQYL. DNA for the CDR3: TGTGCCAGCACTGATAGGGGCACAGGGTTCGAGCAGTACTTA.

This clonotype was found many times. This rearrangement joins TRBV20-1 to TRBJ2-1, with 8 bases lining up with TRBD2. This CDR3 contains 12 residues. J was trimmed by 9 bases and V by 7 bases; bases with no gene match: 8. Germline values: CDR1 DFQATT, CDR2 SNEGSKA (reference sequence). CDR3 residues: CSDAGRGGEQFF. CDR3 nucleotides: TGCAGTGATGCCGGGAGGGGGGGTGAGCAGTTCTTC.

There are a few counts of this clonotype. CDR3 region: CASSPTGSGANVLTF. DNA of the CDR3: TGTGCCAGCAGCCCTACCGGGTCTGGGGCCAACGTCCTGACTTTC. The chain couples TRBV7-2 to TRBJ2-6, with unresolved D. Germline-derived CDR1 and CDR2 are SGHTA and FQGNSA. Trimming stripped 5 bases from V and 1 base from J, with 9 bases between. The CDR3 extends over 15 amino acids.

The gene calls are TRBV6-1 and TRBJ1-5; possible D gene TRBD1, 5 bases. In germline, CDR1 is MNHNS, CDR2 SASEGT. V was shortened by 6 bases and J by 11 bases, with 11 bases between the two germline ends. CDR3 length: 11 residues. The CDR3 region has the DNA TGTGCCAGCAGCCAACGGGGGGCCCAGCATTTT. Translation gives CASSQRGAQHF.

The gene calls are TRBV2 and TRBJ2-7; no definite D call. Germline assignment: CDR1 SNHLY and CDR2 FYNNEI. The CDR3 totals 13 residues. Trimming removed 3 bases from V and 1 base from J, with 7 bases in between. CDR3 sequence (DNA): TGTGCCAGCAGTGAGGATGATTCCTACGAGCAGTACTTC. Translation gives CASSEDDSYEQYF. The variable domain in full, with the rest retrieved from reference TRBV2 and TRBJ2-7, is EPEVTQTPSHQVTQMGQEVILRCVPISNHLYFYWYRQILGQKVEFLVSFYNNEISEKSEIFDDQFSVERPDGSNFTLKIRSTKLEDSAMYFCASSEDDSYEQYFGPGTRLTVT.

CDR3 in DNA: TGTGCCAGCAGCTTGGTCGACAGTATGAACACTGAAGCTTTCTTT. This codes for CASSLVDSMNTEAFF. The chain joins TRBV5-4 to TRBJ1-1, with D possibly TRBD1 on 5 matching bases. The CDR3 consists of 15 residues. V gave up 0 bases and J gave up 0 bases, with 9 bases separating them. CDR1 is SGHNT and CDR2 is YYREEE in the germline V gene (reference sequence).

This clonotype has just a few counts. The rearrangement joins TRBV7-9 to TRBJ2-5, with 7 nucleotides matching TRBD2. Germline V gives CDR1 SEHNR, CDR2 FQNEAQ (reference sequence). CDR3 length: 15 amino acids. Trimming took 4 bases from V and 4 from J; bases not matched to a gene: 9. In DNA form, the CDR3 reads TGTGCCAGCAGCTCGGGACGGGGGGTGCGAGAGACCCAGTACTTC. Amino acid sequence: CASSSGRGVRETQYF. The full variable domain, in which reference TRBV7-9 and TRBJ2-5 provide the parts outside the CDR3, is DTGVSQNPRHKITKRGQNVTFRCDPISEHNRLYWYRQTLGQGPEFLTYFQNEAQLEKSRLLSDRFSAERPKGSFSTLEIQRTEQGDSAMYLCASSSGRGVRETQYFGPGTRLLVL.

This clonotype was observed a few times. The CDR3 protein is CASSSRDRPSRVNTEAFF. The CDR3, as DNA: TGTGCCAGCAGCTCCCGGGACAGACCATCTAGGGTGAACACTGAAGCTTTCTTT. V usage is TRBV7-2 and J usage is TRBJ1-1; TRBD1 aligns across 7 bases. V shed 4 bases, J shed 0 bases, and the junction held 14 bases outside the gene matches. This CDR3 is 18 amino acids long. Germline CDR1 reads SGHTA; CDR2 reads FQGNSA. Using reference TRBV7-2 and TRBJ1-1 for the parts outside the CDR3, the full variable domain is GAGVSQSPSNKVTEKGKDVELRCDPISGHTALYWYRQSLGQGLEFLIYFQGNSAPDKSGLPSDRFSAERTGGSVSTLTIQRTQQEDSAVYLCASSSRDRPSRVNTEAFFGQGTRLTVV.

With regard to this clonotype: This may be a read error, as it is one base from a much larger clone. The V call is TRBV27, the J call TRBJ2-7, with D perhaps matching TRBD1 or TRBD2 (6 bases each). The germline V and J ends were trimmed by 2 bases and 5 bases, with 13 bases remaining between them. Looked up from germline, CDR1 is MNHEY and CDR2 is SMNVEV (reference sequence). This CDR3 spans 14 amino acids. The CDR3: CASSLMGGWDEQYF. CDR3 coding DNA: TGTGCCAGCAGTTTAATGGGGGGCTGGGACGAGCAGTACTTC.

This clonotype has only a few counts. This chain connects TRBV6-2 or TRBV6-3 to TRBJ2-1; D may correspond to TRBD1 or TRBD2 (5 bases each). CDR1 and CDR2 from the germline V gene are MNHEY and SVGEGT. The V and J ends lost 2 bases and 7 bases respectively, with 15 bases between them. CDR3 length equals 15 residues. CDR3 sequence reads: CASSYPGPLRNEQFF. Written as DNA, the CDR3 is TGTGCCAGCAGTTACCCGGGGCCCCTGAGGAATGAGCAGTTCTTC.

The rearrangement uses TRBV28 and TRBJ2-2, with D perhaps TRBD2 (6 bases). Germline-derived CDR1 and CDR2 are MDHEN and SYDVKM. This CDR3 contains 15 residues. V lost 3 bases, J lost 7 bases, and 15 bases lay in between. The CDR3 region is CASSLFRLEVGELFF. CDR3 bases: TGTGCCAGCAGTTTGTTCCGACTAGAGGTCGGGGAGCTGTTTTTT.